The 5 T cell receptor beta chains reported below all come from one sample, sequenced in a study of CD8+CD57+ T cells in acquired aplastic anemia. Template material for TCR beta VDJ and CDR3 profiling consisted of genomic DNA. TCRdb used MiXCR to reprocess the reads, holding one entry per CDR3 protein. Here the sample spans more than 150,000 distinct CDR3 sequences, approximately 48% being singletons. All patients picked for sequencing had shown, by flow cytometry, an expansion of CD8+CD57+ cells. The specimen sequenced was sorted CD4+, CD8+, or CD8+CD57+ T cells (not recorded which) from PBMCs. The receptors were sampled from a human donor with aplastic anemia.

The V gene is TRBV24-1, the J gene TRBJ2-7; weak D call: TRBD2 (7 bases). The germline V and J ends were trimmed by 2 bases and 6 bases, with 16 bases remaining between them. This CDR3 comprises 15 residues. The germline V gene encodes CDR1 KGHDR and CDR2 SFDVKD. The CDR3 DNA reads TGTGCCACCAGTGATTATCCCTTAGGGGGGGGCGAGCAGTACTTC. The encoded protein is CATSDYPLGGGEQYF.

In this sample, this clonotype turned up many times. V and J are TRBV5-1 and TRBJ2-7, with TRBD1 matching 9 bases. The junction had 3 bases not matched to a gene; V was cut back by 0 bases and J by 2 bases. The germline CDR1 and CDR2 sequences are SGHRS and YFSETQ. The CDR3 totals 15 residues. The CDR3 spells CASSLAGQGPYEQYF. CDR3 coding DNA: TGCGCCAGCAGCTTGGCGGGACAGGGCCCCTACGAGCAGTACTTC.

The rearrangement joins TRBV7-9 to TRBJ2-7; D may be TRBD2 (5 bases). CDR1 SEHNR and CDR2 FQNEAQ come from the germline V gene (reference sequence). Deletions cut 3 bases from V and 2 bases from J, with 14 bases between. This CDR3 spans 15 amino acids. The CDR3 loop reads CASSLSGPETYEQYF. In DNA form, the CDR3 reads TGTGCCAGCAGCTTGAGCGGACCTGAGACCTACGAGCAGTACTTC.

Concerning this clonotype: With a much larger clone just one base away, this may be a read error. V and J are TRBV18 and TRBJ2-7; D is unresolved. The V gene's germline CDR1 is KGHSH and CDR2 LQKENI. Trimming took off 3 bases at V and 2 bases at J, with 14 bases between the two ends. The CDR3 spans 15 residues. The CDR3 loop reads CASSPSGNSTYEQYF. Written as DNA, the CDR3 is TGTGCCAGCTCACCTTCGGGTAACAGTACCTACGAGCAGTACTTC. Variable domain in full (rest from reference TRBV18 and TRBJ2-7): NAGVMQNPRHLVRRRGQEARLRCSPMKGHSHVYWYRQLPEEGLKFMVYLQKENIIDESGMPKERFSAEFPKEGPSILRIQQVVRGDSAAYFCASSPSGNSTYEQYFGPGTRLTVT.

V usage is TRBV12-3 or TRBV12-4 and J usage is TRBJ2-7; no clear D. The CDR3 sequence is 14 residues long. V lost 2 bases, J lost 0 bases, and 8 bases lay in between. The CDR3 coding sequence is TGTGCCAGCAGTTTAAGAGGCCTCTCCTACGAGCAGTACTTC. Residues: CASSLRGLSYEQYF.